This is a list of T cell receptor beta chains from one sample in a study of patients and donors after allogeneic stem cell transplantation. TCRdb processed the RT-PCR reads anew with MiXCR; each CDR3 protein has one entry. The profile shows a few hundred thousand distinct CDR3 sequences, less than 15% of them singletons. Specimen: blood, either unsorted or a sorted T cell fraction (not recorded which). These receptors all come from a human donor who was either an allogeneic HSCT recipient or a stem cell or donor lymphocyte infusion donor (not recorded which). It is not recorded whose cells these are; they may come from a transplant donor. Each CDR3 is given with its conserved first and last residue. Each record gives: V gene, D gene, J gene, clone size, CDR3 protein, CDR3 DNA. A D gene is named only where the DNA matches it firmly. Part of the rows lack a size; the others show once, few, many or a class for expanded clones.

>TRBV24-1|NA|TRBJ2-5|many
CALGEETQYF
TGTGCCCTGGGTGAGGAGACCCAGTACTTC
>TRBV7-9|TRBD2|TRBJ2-1|NA
CASSSRTSGPYNEQFF
TGTGCCAGCAGCTCGCGGACTAGCGGGCCCTACAATGAGCAGTTCTTC
>TRBV12-3/TRBV12-4|TRBD1|TRBJ2-7|few
CASSSRQGGSYEQYF
TGTGCCAGCAGCAGTCGACAGGGGGGCTCCTACGAGCAGTACTTC
>TRBV5-5|NA|TRBJ2-2|many
CASSFEGANTGELFF
TGTGCCAGCAGCTTTGAAGGGGCGAACACCGGGGAGCTGTTTTTT
>TRBV9|NA|TRBJ2-2|NA
CASSVTNRVTGELFF
TGTGCCAGCAGCGTAACAAACAGGGTTACCGGGGAGCTGTTTTTT
>TRBV3-1|NA|TRBJ1-3|few
CASSPGYTIYF
TGTGCCAGCAGCCCAGGATACACCATATATTTT
>TRBV6-1|NA|TRBJ2-3|few
CASSEVKGGMGTDTQYF
TGTGCCAGCAGCGAAGTTAAGGGGGGTATGGGCACAGATACGCAGTATTTT
>TRBV4-3|NA|TRBJ1-5|few
CASSQDRDNQPQHF
TGCGCCAGCAGCCAAGACAGGGATAATCAGCCCCAGCATTTT
>TRBV28|NA|TRBJ2-5|NA
CASSYTGQETQYF
TGTGCCAGCAGTTATACAGGCCAAGAGACCCAGTACTTC
>TRBV27|NA|TRBJ1-2|few
CASSFGDDGYTF
TGTGCCAGCAGTTTTGGGGACGACGGCTACACCTTC
>TRBV19|TRBD2|TRBJ2-7|many
CASRRERPPYEQYF
TGTGCCAGTAGGCGGGAGCGGCCCCCCTACGAGCAGTACTTC
>TRBV20-1|NA|TRBJ1-5|many
CSALWGQPQHF
TGCAGTGCTCTTTGGGGTCAGCCCCAGCATTTT
>TRBV5-1|TRBD1|TRBJ1-2|NA
CASSTDRGGYGYTF
TGCGCCAGCAGTACGGACAGGGGTGGGTATGGCTACACCTTC
>TRBV9|NA|TRBJ2-3|few
CASSVTQGMTDTQYF
TGTGCCAGCAGCGTAACCCAGGGGATGACAGATACGCAGTATTTT
>TRBV5-1|TRBD1|TRBJ2-2|NA
CASSLGPGQGNGELFF
TGCGCCAGCAGCTTGGGGCCGGGACAGGGGAACGGGGAGCTGTTTTTT
>TRBV18|NA|TRBJ1-5|few
CASSPTDSHNQPQHF
TGTGCCAGCTCACCAACGGACAGTCACAATCAGCCCCAGCATTTT
>TRBV6-5|NA|TRBJ2-7|few
CASSYGGVYEQYF
TGTGCCAGCAGTTATGGGGGAGTTTACGAGCAGTACTTC
>TRBV24-1|NA|TRBJ2-2|many
CATSDVHVTGELFF
TGTGCCACCAGTGATGTGCATGTCACCGGGGAGCTGTTTTTT
>TRBV4-3|NA|TRBJ1-1|many
CASSQTMNTEAFF
TGCGCCAGCAGCCAAACCATGAACACTGAAGCTTTCTTT
>TRBV7-9|TRBD1|TRBJ1-2|NA
CASSRTGVLYGYTF
TGTGCCAGCAGCCGGACAGGGGTCCTCTATGGCTACACCTTC
>TRBV6-2/TRBV6-3|NA|TRBJ2-2|many
CASRWRGTGELFF
TGTGCCAGCAGGTGGAGGGGGACCGGGGAGCTGTTTTTT
>TRBV7-9|NA|TRBJ2-7|few
CASSPRVGDEQYF
TGTGCCAGCAGCCCCCGTGTAGGGGACGAGCAGTACTTC
>TRBV6-5|NA|TRBJ2-3|NA
CASSYLGPSGDTQYF
TGTGCCAGCAGTTACTTGGGTCCCTCGGGGGACACGCAGTATTTT
>TRBV24-1|NA|TRBJ2-1|NA
CATSVNGNYNEQFF
TGTGCCACCAGTGTTAACGGGAACTACAATGAGCAGTTCTTC
>TRBV12-3/TRBV12-4|NA|TRBJ2-3|many
CASSILLADTQYF
TGTGCCAGCAGTATCCTACTAGCAGATACGCAGTATTTT
>TRBV7-6|NA|TRBJ1-2|few
CASSPGADGYTF
TGTGCCAGCAGCCCAGGGGCCGATGGCTACACCTTC
>TRBV9|TRBD2|TRBJ2-1|many
CASSVESLTSGADNEQFF
TGTGCCAGCAGCGTAGAATCCTTGACTAGCGGGGCGGACAATGAGCAGTTCTTC
>TRBV5-1|NA|TRBJ2-2|many
CASSKLEMGELFF
TGCGCCAGCAGCAAACTAGAGATGGGGGAGCTGTTTTTT
>TRBV20-1|NA|TRBJ2-5|NA
CSALDSKYQETQYF
TGCAGTGCCCTGGACTCTAAGTACCAAGAGACCCAGTACTTC
>TRBV9|NA|TRBJ2-2|NA
CASSVSGFGTGELFF
TGTGCCAGCAGCGTATCAGGGTTCGGGACCGGGGAGCTGTTTTTT
>TRBV7-8|NA|TRBJ1-5|few
CASSSGTRNSNQPQHF
TGTGCCAGCAGCTCCGGAACCAGAAATAGCAATCAGCCCCAGCATTTT
>TRBV10-3|NA|TRBJ2-7|many
CAIRKAGQGEQYF
TGTGCCATCCGTAAGGCAGGGCAGGGCGAGCAGTACTTC
>TRBV18|NA|TRBJ1-1|NA
CASSPREEGRLMNTEAFF
TGTGCCAGCTCACCCCGGGAAGAAGGGCGTCTGATGAACACTGAAGCTTTCTTT
>TRBV7-8|TRBD2|TRBJ2-3|few
CASSLGVAGGTTDTQYF
TGTGCCAGCAGCTTAGGTGTAGCGGGGGGTACGACAGATACGCAGTATTTT
>TRBV4-2|TRBD2|TRBJ2-3|many
CASALGLGGTDTQYF
TGTGCCAGCGCACTGGGACTAGGCGGGACAGATACGCAGTATTTT
>TRBV4-1|NA|TRBJ2-3|few
CASSQIRAGNVGGTQYF
TGCGCCAGCAGCCAAATCAGGGCGGGGAACGTAGGGGGTACGCAGTATTTT
>TRBV10-3|NA|TRBJ2-7|NA
CAISEGGGSIYEQYF
TGTGCCATCAGTGAGGGGGGCGGGAGTATCTACGAGCAGTACTTC
>TRBV4-3|NA|TRBJ1-1|NA
CASSQGRGARTEAFF
TGCGCCAGCAGCCAAGGCCGGGGCGCCCGCACTGAAGCTTTCTTT
>TRBV12-3/TRBV12-4|TRBD1|TRBJ1-2|NA
CASSPTGTGTGSGYTF
TGTGCCAGCAGTCCGACCGGAACCGGGACAGGGAGCGGCTACACCTTC
>TRBV6-5|TRBD2|TRBJ2-7|NA
CASSYRGTSGRPHEQYF
TGTGCCAGCAGTTACCGCGGGACTAGCGGGAGGCCCCACGAGCAGTACTTC
>TRBV5-6|TRBD2|TRBJ2-5|many
CASSLRTSGFQETQYF
TGTGCCAGCAGCCTGAGGACTAGCGGGTTTCAAGAGACCCAGTACTTC
>TRBV28|TRBD1|TRBJ1-1|NA
CASSSVGGGSGFEAFF
TGTGCCAGCAGTTCGGTTGGAGGGGGCTCGGGGTTTGAAGCTTTCTTT
>TRBV29-1|TRBD2|TRBJ2-1|many
CSVKAGGPYEQFF
TGCAGCGTCAAAGCGGGAGGGCCCTATGAGCAGTTCTTC
>TRBV4-1|TRBD2|TRBJ2-1|NA
CASSDRTRNNNEQFF
TGCGCCAGCAGCGACCGGACTAGGAATAACAATGAGCAGTTCTTC
>TRBV12-5|NA|TRBJ2-1|NA
CASGLAENNEQFF
TGTGCTAGTGGTTTGGCGGAGAACAATGAGCAGTTCTTC
>TRBV12-3/TRBV12-4|NA|TRBJ1-5|NA
CASSSGLRARGQPQHF
TGTGCCAGCAGTTCTGGTTTGCGTGCCCGGGGCCAGCCCCAGCATTTT
>TRBV12-3/TRBV12-4|NA|TRBJ1-2|NA
CAILLWGDQRYTF
TGTGCCATCCTCCTGTGGGGGGACCAACGCTACACCTTC
>TRBV7-2|TRBD2|TRBJ2-7|few
CASSRTTSGGAGYEQYF
TGTGCCAGCAGCCGCACGACTAGCGGGGGGGCAGGTTACGAGCAGTACTTC
>TRBV5-1|TRBD2|TRBJ2-5|few
CASSLKVAGGPETQYF
TGCGCCAGCAGCTTGAAAGTAGCGGGGGGGCCGGAGACCCAGTACTTC
>TRBV28|TRBD2|TRBJ2-1|NA
CASSQWTSGSGNEQFF
TGTGCCAGCAGTCAATGGACTAGCGGGAGTGGGAATGAGCAGTTCTTC
>TRBV5-1|TRBD1|TRBJ2-7|few
CASSSSTGTYEQYF
TGCGCCAGCAGCTCATCGACAGGGACCTACGAGCAGTACTTC
>TRBV5-1|NA|TRBJ2-3|many
CASSSSTRTDTQYF
TGCGCCAGCAGCTCCTCGACTAGAACAGATACGCAGTATTTT
>TRBV3-1|NA|TRBJ2-7|few
CASSQVSSYEQYF
TGTGCCAGCAGCCAAGTGAGCTCCTACGAGCAGTACTTC
>TRBV20-1|NA|TRBJ2-7|NA
CSARGLGTYEQYF
TGCAGTGCTAGAGGGCTAGGCACCTACGAGCAGTACTTC
>TRBV6-2/TRBV6-3|TRBD1|TRBJ2-7|NA
CASLGQASHEQYF
TGTGCCAGCTTGGGACAGGCCAGTCACGAGCAGTACTTC
>TRBV2|NA|TRBJ2-3|few
CASSTRGGHTDTQYF
TGTGCCAGCAGCACCCGCGGGGGCCACACAGATACGCAGTATTTT
>TRBV5-4|NA|TRBJ2-3|NA
CASSPKRKGGTSTDTQYF
TGTGCCAGCAGCCCAAAACGAAAGGGCGGAACTAGCACAGATACGCAGTATTTT
>TRBV12-3/TRBV12-4|TRBD2|TRBJ2-5|few
CASSLGGGMETQYF
TGTGCCAGCAGTTTGGGGGGGGGAATGGAGACCCAGTACTTC
>TRBV7-2|NA|TRBJ2-5|NA
CASSTRGETQYF
TGTGCCAGCAGCACCCGAGGAGAGACCCAGTACTTC